This TCR beta chain was sequenced in a study of blood T cell repertoires in COVID-19. On the study more broadly: Sources were T cells, B-cell-depleted T cells, or PBMCs; the material itself was cDNA or gDNA.

In the original processing: For nucleated cells, counts were estimated from reference gene primer amplification. Assay: immunoSEQ multiplex PCR; the TCRdb copy retains only in-frame clones and omits some. V, J and clone size were drawn from that table, and D and trimming were deduced from the DNA. The sample contains some 48,000 clones, 84% of which appear only once. The V end lost 4 bases, the J end lost 6 bases, and 10 bases lay between the germline ends. The CDR3 runs 13 residues. Germline V lookup: CDR1 SNHLY, CDR2 FYNNEI. Sequencing was performed on peripheral blood. The J gene is TRBJ1-5, the V gene TRBV2, with D uncertain. The receptor was derived from a human donor in a cohort sampled during active COVID-19. CDR3 protein: CASSATLAQPQHF. Here the CDR3 DNA reads TGTGCCAGCAGTGCAACGCTGGCTCAGCCCCAGCATTTT.